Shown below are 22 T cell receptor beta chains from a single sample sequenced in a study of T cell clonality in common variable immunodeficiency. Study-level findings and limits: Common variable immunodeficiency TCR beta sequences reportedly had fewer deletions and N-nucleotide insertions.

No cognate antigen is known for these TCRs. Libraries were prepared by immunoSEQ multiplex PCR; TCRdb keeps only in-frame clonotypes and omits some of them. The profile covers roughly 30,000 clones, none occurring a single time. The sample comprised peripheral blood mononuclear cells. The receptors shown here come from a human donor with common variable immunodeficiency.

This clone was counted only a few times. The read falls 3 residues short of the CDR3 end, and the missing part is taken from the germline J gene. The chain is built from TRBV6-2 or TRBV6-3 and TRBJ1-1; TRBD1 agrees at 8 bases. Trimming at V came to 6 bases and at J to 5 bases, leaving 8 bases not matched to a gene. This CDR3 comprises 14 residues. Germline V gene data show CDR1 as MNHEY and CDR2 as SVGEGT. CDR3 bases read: TGTGCCAGCAGCCCTCGGACAGGGCAGACTGAA. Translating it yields CASSPRTGQTE. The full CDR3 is CASSPRTGQTEAFF.

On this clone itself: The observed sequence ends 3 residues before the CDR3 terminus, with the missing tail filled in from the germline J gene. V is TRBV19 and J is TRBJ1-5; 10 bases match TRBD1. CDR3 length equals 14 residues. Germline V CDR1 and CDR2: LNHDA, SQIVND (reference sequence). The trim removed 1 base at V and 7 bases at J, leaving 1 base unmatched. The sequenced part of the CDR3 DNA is TGTGCCAGTAGTATAGGGGACAGGGGACAGCCC. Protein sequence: CASSIGDRGQP. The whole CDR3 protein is CASSIGDRGQPQHF.

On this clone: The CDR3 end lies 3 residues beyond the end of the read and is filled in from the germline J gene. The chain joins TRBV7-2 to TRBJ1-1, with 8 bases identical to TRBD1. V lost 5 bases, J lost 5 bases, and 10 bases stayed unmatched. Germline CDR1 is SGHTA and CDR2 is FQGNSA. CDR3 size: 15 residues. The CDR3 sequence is CASSPWTGRKTEAFF. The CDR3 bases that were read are TGTGCCAGCAGCCCCTGGACAGGGCGAAAGACTGAA.

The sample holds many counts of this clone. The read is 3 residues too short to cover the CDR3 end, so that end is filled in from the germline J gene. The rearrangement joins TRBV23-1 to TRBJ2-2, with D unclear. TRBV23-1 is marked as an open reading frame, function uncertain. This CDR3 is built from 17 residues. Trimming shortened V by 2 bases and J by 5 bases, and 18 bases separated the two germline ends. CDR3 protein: CASSQPRGRDGTGELFF. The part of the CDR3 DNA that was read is TGCGCCAGCAGTCAACCCCGAGGCCGTGACGGGACCGGGGAG.

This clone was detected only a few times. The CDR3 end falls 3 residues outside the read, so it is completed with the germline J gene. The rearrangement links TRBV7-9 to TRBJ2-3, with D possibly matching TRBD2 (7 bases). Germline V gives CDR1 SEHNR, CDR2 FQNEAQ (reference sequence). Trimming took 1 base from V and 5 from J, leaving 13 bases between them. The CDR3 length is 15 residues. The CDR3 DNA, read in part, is TGTGCCAGCAGCTTAGAGGCGGGGGCCGGAGATACG. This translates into CASSLEAGAGDT. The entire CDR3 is CASSLEAGAGDTQYF.

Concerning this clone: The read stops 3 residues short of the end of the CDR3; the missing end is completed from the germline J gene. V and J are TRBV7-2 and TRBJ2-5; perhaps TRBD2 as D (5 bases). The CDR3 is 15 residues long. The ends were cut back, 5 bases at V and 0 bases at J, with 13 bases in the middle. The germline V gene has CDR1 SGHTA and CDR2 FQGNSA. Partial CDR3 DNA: TGTGCCAGCAGCCAGGACTCTGGGTACCAAGAGACC. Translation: CASSQDSGYQET. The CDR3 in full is CASSQDSGYQETQYF.

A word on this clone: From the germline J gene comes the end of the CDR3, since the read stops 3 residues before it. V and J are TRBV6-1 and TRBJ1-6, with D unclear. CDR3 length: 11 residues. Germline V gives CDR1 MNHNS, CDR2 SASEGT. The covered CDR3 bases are TGTGCCAGCAGTGAAGGTTTCACC. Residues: CASSEGFT. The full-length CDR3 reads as CASSEGFTLHF.

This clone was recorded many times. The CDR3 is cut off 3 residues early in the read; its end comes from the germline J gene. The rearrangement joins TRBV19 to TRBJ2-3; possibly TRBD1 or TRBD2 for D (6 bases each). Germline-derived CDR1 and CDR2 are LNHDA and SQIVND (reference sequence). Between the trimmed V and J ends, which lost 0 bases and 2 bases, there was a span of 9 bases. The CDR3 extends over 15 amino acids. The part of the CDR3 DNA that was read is TGTGCCAGTAGTATAGAGGAGGGGGACACAGATACG. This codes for CASSIEEGDTDT. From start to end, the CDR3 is CASSIEEGDTDTQYF.

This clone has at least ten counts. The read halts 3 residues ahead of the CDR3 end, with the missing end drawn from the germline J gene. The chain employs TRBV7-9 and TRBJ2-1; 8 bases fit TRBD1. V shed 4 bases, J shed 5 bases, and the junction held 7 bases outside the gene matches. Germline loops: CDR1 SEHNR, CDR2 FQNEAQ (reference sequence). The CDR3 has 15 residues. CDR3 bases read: TGTGCCAGCAGCTCACGGGGGACAGGCCACAATGAG. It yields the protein CASSSRGTGHNE. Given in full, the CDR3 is CASSSRGTGHNEQFF.

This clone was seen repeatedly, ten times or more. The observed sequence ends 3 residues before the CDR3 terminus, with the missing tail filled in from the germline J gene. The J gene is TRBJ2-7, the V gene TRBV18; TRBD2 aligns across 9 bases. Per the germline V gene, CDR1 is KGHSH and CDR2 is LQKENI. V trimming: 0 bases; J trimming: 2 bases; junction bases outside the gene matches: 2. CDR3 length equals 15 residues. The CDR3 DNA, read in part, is TGTGCCAGCTCACCACCTAGCGGGGGCGCCTACGAG. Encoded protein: CASSPPSGGAYE. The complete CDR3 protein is CASSPPSGGAYEQYF.

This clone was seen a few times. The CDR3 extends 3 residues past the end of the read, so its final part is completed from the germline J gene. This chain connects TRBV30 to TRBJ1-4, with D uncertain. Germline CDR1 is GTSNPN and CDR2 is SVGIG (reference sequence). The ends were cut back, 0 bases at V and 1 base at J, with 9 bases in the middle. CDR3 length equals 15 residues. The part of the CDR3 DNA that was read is TGTGCCTGGAGTGTAGGCAGTCTAACTAATGAAAAA. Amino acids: CAWSVGSLTNEK. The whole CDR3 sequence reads CAWSVGSLTNEKLFF.

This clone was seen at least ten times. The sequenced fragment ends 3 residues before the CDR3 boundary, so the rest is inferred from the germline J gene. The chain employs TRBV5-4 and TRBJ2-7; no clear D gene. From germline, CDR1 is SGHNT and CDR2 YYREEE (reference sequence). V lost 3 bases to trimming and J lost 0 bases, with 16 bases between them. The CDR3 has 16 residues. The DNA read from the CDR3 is TGTGCCAGCAGCTCCAGAGCCACCAGGAGCTCCTACGAG. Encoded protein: CASSSRATRSSYE. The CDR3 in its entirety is CASSSRATRSSYEQYF.

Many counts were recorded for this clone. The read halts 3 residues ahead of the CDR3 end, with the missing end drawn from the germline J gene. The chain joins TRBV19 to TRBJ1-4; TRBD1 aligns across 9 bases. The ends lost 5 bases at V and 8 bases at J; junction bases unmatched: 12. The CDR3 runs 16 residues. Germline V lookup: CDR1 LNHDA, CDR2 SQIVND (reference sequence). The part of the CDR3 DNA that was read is TGTGCCAGTAGTGGCGGGACAGGGACTAAGCGGGAAAAA. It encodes CASSGGTGTKREK. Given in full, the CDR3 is CASSGGTGTKREKLFF.

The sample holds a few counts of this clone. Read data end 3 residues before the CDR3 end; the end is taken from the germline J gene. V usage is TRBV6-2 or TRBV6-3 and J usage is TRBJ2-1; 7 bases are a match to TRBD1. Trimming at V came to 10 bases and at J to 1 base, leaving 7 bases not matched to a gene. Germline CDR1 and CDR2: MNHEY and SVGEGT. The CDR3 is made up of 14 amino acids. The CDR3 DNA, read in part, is TGTGCCACTAAAACAGGGGTATCCTACAATGAG. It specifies CATKTGVSYNE. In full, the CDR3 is CATKTGVSYNEQFF.

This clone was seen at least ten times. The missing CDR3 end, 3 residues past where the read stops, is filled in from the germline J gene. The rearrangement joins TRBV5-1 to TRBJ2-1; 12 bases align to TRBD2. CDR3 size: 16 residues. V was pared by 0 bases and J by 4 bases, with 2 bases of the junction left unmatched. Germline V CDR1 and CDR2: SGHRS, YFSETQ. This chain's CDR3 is CASSLDLAGGYNEQFF. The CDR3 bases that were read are TGCGCCAGCAGCTTGGACCTAGCGGGGGGGTACAATGAG.

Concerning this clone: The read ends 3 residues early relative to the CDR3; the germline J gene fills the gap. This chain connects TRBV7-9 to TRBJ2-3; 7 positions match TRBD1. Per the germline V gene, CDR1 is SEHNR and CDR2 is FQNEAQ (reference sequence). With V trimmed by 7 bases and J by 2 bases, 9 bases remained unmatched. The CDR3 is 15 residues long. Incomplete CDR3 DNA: TGTGCCAGCACCCTCCGGGACAGCCACACAGATACG. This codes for CASTLRDSHTDT. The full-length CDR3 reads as CASTLRDSHTDTQYF.

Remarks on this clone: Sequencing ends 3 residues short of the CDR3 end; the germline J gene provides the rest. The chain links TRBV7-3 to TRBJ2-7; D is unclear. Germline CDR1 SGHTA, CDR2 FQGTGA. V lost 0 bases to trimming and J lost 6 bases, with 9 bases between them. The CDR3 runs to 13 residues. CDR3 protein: CASSLTKGSEQYF. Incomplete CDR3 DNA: TGTGCCAGCAGCTTAACTAAGGGTTCCGAG. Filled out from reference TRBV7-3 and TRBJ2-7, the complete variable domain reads GAGVSQTPSNKVTEKGKYVELRCDPISGHTALYWYRQSLGQGPEFLIYFQGTGAADDSGLPNDRFFAVRPEGSVSTLKIQRTERGDSAVYLCASSLTKGSEQYFGPGTRLTVT.

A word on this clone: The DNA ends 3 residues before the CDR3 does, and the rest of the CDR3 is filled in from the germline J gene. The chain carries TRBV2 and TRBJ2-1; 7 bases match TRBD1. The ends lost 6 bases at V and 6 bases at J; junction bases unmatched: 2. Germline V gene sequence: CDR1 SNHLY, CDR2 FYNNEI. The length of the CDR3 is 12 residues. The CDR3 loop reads CASSRQGNEQFF. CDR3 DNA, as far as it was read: TGTGCCAGCAGCCGACAGGGCAATGAG.

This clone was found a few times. This CDR3 is CASSSPYPNEQFF. The sequenced CDR3 bases are TGTGCCAGCAGCTCCCCTTATCCCAATGAG. V gene TRBV7-9 combines with J gene TRBJ2-1; D is undetermined. The read terminates 3 residues ahead of where the CDR3 ends, so the germline J gene completes it. Germline loops: CDR1 SEHNR, CDR2 FQNEAQ (reference sequence). This CDR3 spans 13 amino acids. Trimming stripped 4 bases from V and 6 bases from J, with 10 bases between. Using reference TRBV7-9 and TRBJ2-1 for the parts outside the CDR3, the full variable domain is DTGVSQNPRHKITKRGQNVTFRCDPISEHNRLYWYRQTLGQGPEFLTYFQNEAQLEKSRLLSDRFSAERPKGSFSTLEIQRTEQGDSAMYLCASSSPYPNEQFFGPGTRLTVL.

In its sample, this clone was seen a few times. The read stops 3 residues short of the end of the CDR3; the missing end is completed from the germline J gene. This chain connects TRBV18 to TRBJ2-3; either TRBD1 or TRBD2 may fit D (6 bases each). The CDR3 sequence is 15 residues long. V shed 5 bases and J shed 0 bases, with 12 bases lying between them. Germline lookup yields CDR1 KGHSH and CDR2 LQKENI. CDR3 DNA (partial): TGTGCCAGCTCAACGACAGGAGGGAGCACAGATACG. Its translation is CASSTTGGSTDT. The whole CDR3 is CASSTTGGSTDTQYF.

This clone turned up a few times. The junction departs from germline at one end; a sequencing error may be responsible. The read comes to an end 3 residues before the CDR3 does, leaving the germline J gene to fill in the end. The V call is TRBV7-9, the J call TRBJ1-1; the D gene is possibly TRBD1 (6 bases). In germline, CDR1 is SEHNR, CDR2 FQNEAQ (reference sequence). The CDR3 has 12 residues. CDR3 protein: CSSRPGATEAFF. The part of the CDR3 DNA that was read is TGTTCCAGCAGACCAGGGGCCACTGAA.

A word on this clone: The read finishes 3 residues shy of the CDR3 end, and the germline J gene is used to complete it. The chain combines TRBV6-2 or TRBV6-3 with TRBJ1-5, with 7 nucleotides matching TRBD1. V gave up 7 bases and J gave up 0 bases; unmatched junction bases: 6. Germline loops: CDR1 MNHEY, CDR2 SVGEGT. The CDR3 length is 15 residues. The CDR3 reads CASTHRGSSNQPQHF. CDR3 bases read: TGTGCCAGCACCCACAGGGGCTCTAGCAATCAGCCC.